What follows are 14 T cell receptor beta chains derived from one specimen sequenced in a study of T cell responses to AZD1222 COVID-19 vaccine. Generated by immunoSEQ multiplex PCR, the TCRdb table keeps only in-frame clones and is missing some. Among fewer than 75,000 clones listed, 75% to 95% were seen once. Source: peripheral blood, taken 28 days after the second dose of the MenACWY control vaccine. The source of these receptors is an adult who received the MenACWY meningococcal vaccine as a control.

The rearrangement uses TRBV7-3 and TRBJ2-6, with no clear D. Germline V gene data show CDR1 as SGHTA and CDR2 as FQGTGA. The CDR3 totals 14 residues. Trimming took 7 bases from V and 0 from J, leaving 7 bases between them. The CDR3: CASTPSSGANVLTF. The CDR3 coding sequence is TGTGCCAGCACCCCCTCCTCTGGGGCCAACGTCCTGACTTTC.

This rearrangement joins TRBV4-1 to TRBJ1-1; possible D gene TRBD1, 5 bases. CDR3 size: 16 residues. The germline V gene has CDR1 MGHRA and CDR2 YSYEKL. The V and J ends lost 0 bases and 4 bases respectively, with 15 bases between them. Here the CDR3 DNA reads TGCGCCAGCAGCCAAGAGGTGGGGCAAGGGAGCACTGAAGCTTTCTTT. Translating it yields CASSQEVGQGSTEAFF.

This clone was found a few times. V and J are TRBV27 and TRBJ1-2, with TRBD1 identical over 7 bases. Looked up from germline, CDR1 is MNHEY and CDR2 is SMNVEV (reference sequence). The V segment lost 6 bases and the J segment 7 bases; nucleotides outside the gene matches: 11. The CDR3 totals 14 residues. The CDR3 spells CASRTGRDSLGYTF. In DNA, the CDR3 is TGTGCCAGCAGAACGGGCCGGGACAGTCTTGGCTACACCTTC.

V and J are TRBV2 and TRBJ1-4; no clear D gene. This CDR3 has 13 amino acids. Germline V gene data show CDR1 as SNHLY and CDR2 as FYNNEI. Trimming removed 6 bases from V and 3 bases from J, with 8 bases in between. In nucleotides, the CDR3 is TGTGCCAGCAGGGAGGCGCCTAATGAAAAACTGTTTTTT. This translates into CASREAPNEKLFF.

V and J are TRBV12-3 or TRBV12-4 and TRBJ1-1, with D uncertain. The CDR3 runs to 12 residues. Between the trimmed V and J ends, which lost 3 bases and 6 bases, there was a span of 8 bases. The DNA for the CDR3 is TGTGCCAGCAGTTTCGGAGGGCCTGAAGCTTTCTTT. Amino acid sequence: CASSFGGPEAFF.

The gene calls are TRBV7-9 and TRBJ2-1; the match to TRBD2 covers 8 bases. CDR1 and CDR2 (germline): SEHNR, FQNEAQ (reference sequence). CDR3 length equals 14 residues. Trimming took 5 bases from V and 14 from J; bases not matched to a gene: 14. The CDR3 reads CASSPPSGRHGEFF. The CDR3 DNA reads as TGTGCCAGCAGCCCCCCTAGCGGGCGGCATGGGGAGTTCTTC.

The rearrangement links TRBV9 to TRBJ1-1; D is perhaps TRBD1 (5 bases). CDR3 length: 17 amino acids. The ends were cut back, 5 bases at V and 2 bases at J, with 22 bases in the middle. Germline CDR1 is SGDLS and CDR2 is YYNGEE. CDR3 sequence (DNA): TGTGCCAGCAGTTCCCATGGCGGGGCAGCCGATAACACTGAAGCTTTCTTT. Its protein product is CASSSHGGAADNTEAFF.

The chain employs TRBV9 and TRBJ2-1; 7 bases fit TRBD2. V shed 6 bases, J shed 7 bases, and the junction held 13 bases outside the gene matches. CDR3 length equals 15 residues. Germline CDR1 is SGDLS and CDR2 is YYNGEE. Here the CDR3 DNA reads TGTGCCAGCACTGGGGGGAGGGCCAAACCAAATGAGCAGTTCTTC. It encodes CASTGGRAKPNEQFF.

The sample holds one count of this clone. The V call is TRBV2, the J call TRBJ1-2, with D perhaps TRBD1 (5 bases). Germline V gene sequence: CDR1 SNHLY, CDR2 FYNNEI. The germline V and J ends were trimmed by 4 bases and 2 bases, with 14 bases remaining between them. This CDR3 contains 15 residues. CDR3 sequence: CASSARQGWNYGYTF. CDR3 DNA: TGTGCCAGCAGTGCCCGGCAGGGATGGAACTATGGCTACACCTTC.

The rearrangement links TRBV18 to TRBJ1-1, with TRBD1 matching over 8 bases. The CDR3 sequence is 15 residues long. CDR1 KGHSH and CDR2 LQKENI come from the germline V gene. J gave up 6 bases and V 3 bases, and 9 bases lay outside the gene matches. This CDR3 is CASSPGQGATAEAFF. The CDR3 region has the DNA TGTGCCAGCTCACCCGGCCAGGGGGCTACGGCTGAAGCTTTCTTT.

The rearrangement joins TRBV6-5 to TRBJ2-3; D ambiguous. Trimming stripped 5 bases from V and 0 bases from J, with 12 bases between. From germline, CDR1 is MNHEY and CDR2 SVGAGI. CDR3 length: 15 amino acids. The CDR3 is CASSPWVSSTDTQYF. DNA of the CDR3: TGTGCCAGCAGTCCATGGGTTTCTAGCACAGATACGCAGTATTTT.

This clone was observed once. The V and J genes are TRBV6-5 and TRBJ2-1; D possibly corresponds to TRBD2 (6 bases). The germline V gene encodes CDR1 MNHEY and CDR2 SVGAGI. There are 15 residues in the CDR3. Trimming stripped 5 bases from V and 8 bases from J, with 19 bases between. CDR3 sequence reads: CASSIQGGGVYEQFF. DNA of the CDR3: TGTGCCAGCAGTATCCAAGGTGGAGGGGTTTATGAGCAGTTCTTC.

The V and J genes are TRBV27 and TRBJ1-5, with 7 nucleotides matching TRBD1. With 8 bases clipped from V and 0 bases from J, the junction kept 4 bases outside the gene matches. Looked up from germline, CDR1 is MNHEY and CDR2 is SMNVEV (reference sequence). CDR3 length equals 14 residues. This CDR3 reads CASASGGSNQPQHF. The DNA of the CDR3 is TGTGCCAGCGCATCAGGGGGTAGCAATCAGCCCCAGCATTTT.

Comments on this clone: Other DNA sequences of this sample code for an identical CDR3. The chain is built from TRBV18 and TRBJ1-2; possibly TRBD1 for D (5 bases). CDR3 length equals 13 residues. CDR1 and CDR2 (germline): KGHSH, LQKENI. V was pared by 2 bases and J by 3 bases, with 7 bases between. CDR3 sequence reads: CASSPLGDYGYTF. CDR3 in DNA: TGTGCCAGCTCACCATTGGGGGACTATGGCTACACCTTC.